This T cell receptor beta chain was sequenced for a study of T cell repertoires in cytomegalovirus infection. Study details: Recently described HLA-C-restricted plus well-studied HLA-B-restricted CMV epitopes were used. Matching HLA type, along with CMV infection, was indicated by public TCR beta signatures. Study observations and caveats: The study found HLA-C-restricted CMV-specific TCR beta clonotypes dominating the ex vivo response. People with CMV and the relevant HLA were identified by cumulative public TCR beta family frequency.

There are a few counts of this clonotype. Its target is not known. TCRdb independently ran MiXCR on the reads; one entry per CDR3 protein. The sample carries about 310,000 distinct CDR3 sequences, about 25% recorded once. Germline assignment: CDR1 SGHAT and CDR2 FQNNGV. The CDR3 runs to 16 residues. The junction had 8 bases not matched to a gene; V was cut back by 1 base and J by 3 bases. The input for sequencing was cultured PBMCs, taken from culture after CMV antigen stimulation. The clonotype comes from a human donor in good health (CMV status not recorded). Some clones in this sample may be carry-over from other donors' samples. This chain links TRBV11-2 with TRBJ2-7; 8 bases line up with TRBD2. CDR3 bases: TGTGCCAGCAGCTTAGTTGACGCCGCGGGGGGCTACGAGCAGTACTTC. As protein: CASSLVDAAGGYEQYF.